The sequence of this T cell receptor (beta chain) was determined in a study of blood T cell repertoires in COVID-19. Study details: Material from acute and convalescent COVID-19 was sourced from the United States, Italy and Spain.

Authors' processing steps: Nucleated cell counts were estimated from reference gene primer amplification. Generated by immunoSEQ multiplex PCR, the TCRdb table keeps only in-frame clones and is missing some. Clone size and V and J calls were adopted from that table, with D and trimming inferred from the DNA. Of more than 150,000 clones in the sample, about 85% were seen once. Per the germline V gene, CDR1 is SGHNT and CDR2 is YYREEE (reference sequence). J gave up 0 bases and V 4 bases, and 8 bases lay outside the gene matches. The CDR3 spans 18 residues. The specimen sequenced was peripheral blood. The V call is TRBV5-4, the J call TRBJ2-3, with 13 nucleotides matching TRBD2. This TCR was sampled from a man between 65 and 85 years old with active or convalescent COVID-19. The CDR3: CASSPGLAGAPSTDTQYF. The CDR3 DNA reads as TGTGCCAGCAGCCCCGGACTAGCGGGGGCCCCTAGCACAGATACGCAGTATTTT.